Reported below is one T cell receptor (beta chain). The record originates from a study of identical twins. TCRdb processed the 5' RACE reads anew with MiXCR; each CDR3 protein has one entry. Altogether 500,000 to 550,000 distinct CDR3 sequences are present, more than 20% being singletons, with the ten largest covering 0.48%. This CDR3 comprises 14 residues. Looked up from germline, CDR1 is DFQATT and CDR2 is SNEGSKA (reference sequence). V lost 5 bases and J lost 0; bases outside the gene matches: 3. These sequences were also reported in another study, on yellow fever vaccine responses in identical twins. In that study: Vaccine T cell responses of twins reportedly seemed partly convergent and partly personalized.

The chain recombines TRBV20-1 with TRBJ2-1; 8 bases align to TRBD2. The receptor was derived from a woman aged 18-29 years in good health. The sequencing input was CD4+ T cells sorted from blood. The CDR3 DNA reads as TGCAGTGCTTTGAGCGGGAGCTCCTACAATGAGCAGTTCTTC. Encoded protein: CSALSGSSYNEQFF.